This TCR beta chain appears in the sequencing data of a study of blood T cell repertoires in COVID-19. Study as a whole: The United States, Italy and Spain provided the acute and convalescent COVID-19 samples. PBMCs, B-cell-depleted T cells, or T cells provided the cDNA or gDNA that made up the material.

Profiled with immunoSEQ multiplex PCR; TCRdb holds only in-frame clones, not every one. In the table there are about 23,000 clones, roughly nine tenths of which are singletons. Germline CDR1 reads LGHDT; CDR2 reads YNNKEL (reference sequence). This CDR3 comprises 13 residues. V dropped 2 bases and J dropped 5 bases, with 6 bases sitting between them. This clonotype was sampled from a human donor in a cohort sampled during active COVID-19. Sequenced: peripheral blood. The rearrangement joins TRBV3-1 (or the pseudogene TRBV3-2) to TRBJ1-4, with a weak D call TRBD1 (6 bases). CDR3 nucleotides: TGTGCCAGCAGCCAACAGGGGAATGAAAAACTGTTTTTT. Encoded protein: CASSQQGNEKLFF.